This paragraph covers one T cell receptor (beta chain) sequence. Produced via immunoSEQ multiplex PCR; TCRdb's table is partial and in-frame only. The top ten clones hold around 3.2% of a sample with roughly 250,000 clones, approximately 80% of them seen once. Trimming cost V 0 bases and J 14 bases, with 14 bases left between them. The CDR3 totals 13 residues. CDR1 GTSNPN and CDR2 SVGIG come from the germline V gene (reference sequence). This sample is drawn from a study of blood T cell repertoires in COVID-19. Whole-study context: Both acute and convalescent COVID-19 samples were obtained from the United States, Italy and Spain.

Sequences were obtained from peripheral blood. The sequence was collected from a woman in her sixties or seventies with active or convalescent COVID-19. V and J are TRBV30 and TRBJ1-6; D is perhaps TRBD1 (5 bases). In DNA, the CDR3 is TGTGCCTGGAGTGTCCCCGGCCCGGGGGCCCTCCACTTT. This encodes CAWSVPGPGALHF.